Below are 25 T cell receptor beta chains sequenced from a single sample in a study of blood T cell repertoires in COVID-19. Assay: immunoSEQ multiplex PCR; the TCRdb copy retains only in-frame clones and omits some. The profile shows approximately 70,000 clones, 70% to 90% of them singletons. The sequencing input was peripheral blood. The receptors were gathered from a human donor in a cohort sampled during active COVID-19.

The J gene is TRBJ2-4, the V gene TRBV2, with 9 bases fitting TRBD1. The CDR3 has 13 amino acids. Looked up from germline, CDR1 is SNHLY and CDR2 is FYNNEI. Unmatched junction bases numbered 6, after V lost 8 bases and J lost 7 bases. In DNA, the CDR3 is TGTGCCAGCGCAGAAGGACAGGGGAACATTCAGTACTTC. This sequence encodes CASAEGQGNIQYF.

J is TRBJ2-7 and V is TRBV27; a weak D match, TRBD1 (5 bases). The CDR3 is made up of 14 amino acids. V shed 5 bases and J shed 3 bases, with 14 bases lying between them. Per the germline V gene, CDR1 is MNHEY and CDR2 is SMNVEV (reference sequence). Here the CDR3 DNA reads TGTGCCAGCAGTAAAGGGGTTACTCGCTACGAGCAGTACTTC. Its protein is CASSKGVTRYEQYF.

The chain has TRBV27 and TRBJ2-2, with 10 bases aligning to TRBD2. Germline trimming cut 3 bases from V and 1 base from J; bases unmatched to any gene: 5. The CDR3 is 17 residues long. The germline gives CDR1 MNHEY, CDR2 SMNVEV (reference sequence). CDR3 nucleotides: TGTGCCAGCAGTTTCTTAGCGGGAGGCCAGAACACCGGGGAGCTGTTTTTT. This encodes CASSFLAGGQNTGELFF.

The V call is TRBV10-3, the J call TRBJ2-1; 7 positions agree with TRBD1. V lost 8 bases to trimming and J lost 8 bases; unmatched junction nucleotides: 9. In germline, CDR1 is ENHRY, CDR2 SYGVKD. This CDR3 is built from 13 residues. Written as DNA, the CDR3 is TGTGCCATCGGACAGGCCTCGGGGCATGAGCAGTTCTTC. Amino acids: CAIGQASGHEQFF.

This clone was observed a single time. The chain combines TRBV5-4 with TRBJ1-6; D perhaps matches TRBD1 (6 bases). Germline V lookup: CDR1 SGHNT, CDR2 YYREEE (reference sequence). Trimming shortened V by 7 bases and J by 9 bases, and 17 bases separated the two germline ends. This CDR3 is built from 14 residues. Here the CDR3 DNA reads TGTGCCAGCGGTGGGGGCCCCGAAGGTTCACCCCTCCACTTT. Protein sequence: CASGGGPEGSPLHF.

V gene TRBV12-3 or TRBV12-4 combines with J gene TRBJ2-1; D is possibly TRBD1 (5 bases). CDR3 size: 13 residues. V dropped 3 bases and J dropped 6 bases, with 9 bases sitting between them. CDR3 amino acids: CASSLTQGNEQFF. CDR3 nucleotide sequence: TGTGCCAGCAGTTTGACCCAGGGCAATGAGCAGTTCTTC.

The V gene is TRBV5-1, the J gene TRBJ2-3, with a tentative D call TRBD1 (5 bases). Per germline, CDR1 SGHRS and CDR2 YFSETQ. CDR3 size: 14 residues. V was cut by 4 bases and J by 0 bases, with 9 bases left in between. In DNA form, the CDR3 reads TGCGCCAGCAGCACCAGGGCCAGCACAGATACGCAGTATTTT. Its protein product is CASSTRASTDTQYF.

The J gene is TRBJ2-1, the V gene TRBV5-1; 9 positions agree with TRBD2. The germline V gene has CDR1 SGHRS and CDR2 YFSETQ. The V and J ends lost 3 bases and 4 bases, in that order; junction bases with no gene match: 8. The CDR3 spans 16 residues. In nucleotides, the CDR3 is TGCGCCAGCAGCTCGGTAGCGGGGGCCTTATACAATGAGCAGTTCTTC. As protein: CASSSVAGALYNEQFF.

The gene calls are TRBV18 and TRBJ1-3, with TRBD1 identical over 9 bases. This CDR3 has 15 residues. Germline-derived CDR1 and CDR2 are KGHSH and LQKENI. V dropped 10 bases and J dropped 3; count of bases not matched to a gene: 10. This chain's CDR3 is CATSPGQGLGNTIYF. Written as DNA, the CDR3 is TGTGCCACCTCCCCAGGACAGGGGCTTGGAAACACCATATATTTT.

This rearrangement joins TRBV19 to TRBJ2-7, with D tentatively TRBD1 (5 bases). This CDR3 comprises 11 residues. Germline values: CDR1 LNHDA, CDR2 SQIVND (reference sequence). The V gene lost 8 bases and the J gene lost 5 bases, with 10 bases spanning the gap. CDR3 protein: CASGRRDEQYF. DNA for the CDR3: TGTGCCAGTGGACGCAGGGACGAGCAGTACTTC.

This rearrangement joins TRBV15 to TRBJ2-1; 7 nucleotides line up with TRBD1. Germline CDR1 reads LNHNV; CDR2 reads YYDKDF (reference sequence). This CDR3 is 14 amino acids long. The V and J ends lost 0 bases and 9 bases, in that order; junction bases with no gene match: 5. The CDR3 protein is CATSRENRGGEQFF. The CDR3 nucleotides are TGTGCCACCAGCAGAGAGAACAGGGGTGGTGAGCAGTTCTTC.

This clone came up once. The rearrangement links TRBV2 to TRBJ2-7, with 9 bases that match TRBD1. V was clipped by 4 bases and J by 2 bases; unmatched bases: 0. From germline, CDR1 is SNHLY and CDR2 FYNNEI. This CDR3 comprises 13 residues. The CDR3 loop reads CASSGQGAYEQYF. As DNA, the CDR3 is TGTGCCAGCAGTGGACAGGGGGCCTACGAGCAGTACTTC.

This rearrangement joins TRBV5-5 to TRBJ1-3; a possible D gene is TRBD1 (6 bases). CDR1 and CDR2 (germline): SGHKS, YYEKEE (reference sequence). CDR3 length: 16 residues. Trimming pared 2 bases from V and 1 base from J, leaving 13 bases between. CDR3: CASSLTGTTSGNTIYF. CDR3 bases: TGTGCCAGCAGCTTAACCGGGACAACTTCTGGAAACACCATATATTTT.

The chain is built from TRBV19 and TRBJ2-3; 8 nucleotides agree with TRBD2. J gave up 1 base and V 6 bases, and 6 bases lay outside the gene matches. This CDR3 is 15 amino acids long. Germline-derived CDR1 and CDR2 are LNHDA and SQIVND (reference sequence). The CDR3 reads CASSPGRVGTDTQYF. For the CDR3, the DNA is TGTGCCAGTAGCCCCGGGAGGGTCGGCACAGATACGCAGTATTTT. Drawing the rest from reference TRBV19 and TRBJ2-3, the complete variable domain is DGGITQSPKYLFRKEGQNVTLSCEQNLNHDAMYWYRQDPGQGLRLIYYSQIVNDFQKGDIAEGYSVSREKKESFPLTVTSAQKNPTAFYLCASSPGRVGTDTQYFGPGTRLTVL.

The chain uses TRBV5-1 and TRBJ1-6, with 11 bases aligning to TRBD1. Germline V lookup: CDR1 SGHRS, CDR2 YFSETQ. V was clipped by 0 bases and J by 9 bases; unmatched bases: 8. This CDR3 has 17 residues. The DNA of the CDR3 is TGCGCCAGCAGCTTGGGCGTTATCGGGACAGGGGGTTCACCCCTCCACTTT. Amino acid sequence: CASSLGVIGTGGSPLHF.

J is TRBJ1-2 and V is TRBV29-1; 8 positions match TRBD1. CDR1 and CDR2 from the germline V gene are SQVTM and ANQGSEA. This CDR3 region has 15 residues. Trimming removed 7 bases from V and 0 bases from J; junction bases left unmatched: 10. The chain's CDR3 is CSDKGTGLTNYGYTF. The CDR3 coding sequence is TGCAGCGATAAGGGGACAGGCCTTACTAACTATGGCTACACCTTC.

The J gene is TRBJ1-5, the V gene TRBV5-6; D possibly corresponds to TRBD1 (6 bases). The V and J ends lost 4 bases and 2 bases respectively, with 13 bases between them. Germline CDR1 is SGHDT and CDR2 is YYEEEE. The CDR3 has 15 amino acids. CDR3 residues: CASSILQGRNQPQHF. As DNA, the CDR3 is TGTGCCAGCAGCATTTTACAGGGTCGCAATCAGCCCCAGCATTTT.

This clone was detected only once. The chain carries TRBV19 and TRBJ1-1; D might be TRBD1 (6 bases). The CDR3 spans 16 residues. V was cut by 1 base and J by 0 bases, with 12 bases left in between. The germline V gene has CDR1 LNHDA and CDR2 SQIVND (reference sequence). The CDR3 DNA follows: TGTGCCAGTAGTATAGGTACCGGGACACTGAACACTGAAGCTTTCTTT. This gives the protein CASSIGTGTLNTEAFF.

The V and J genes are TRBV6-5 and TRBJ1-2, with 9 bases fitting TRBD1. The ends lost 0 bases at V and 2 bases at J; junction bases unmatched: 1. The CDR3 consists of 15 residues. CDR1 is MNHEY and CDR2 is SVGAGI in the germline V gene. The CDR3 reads CASSYSGTGNYGYTF. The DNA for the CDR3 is TGTGCCAGCAGTTACTCGGGGACAGGGAACTATGGCTACACCTTC.

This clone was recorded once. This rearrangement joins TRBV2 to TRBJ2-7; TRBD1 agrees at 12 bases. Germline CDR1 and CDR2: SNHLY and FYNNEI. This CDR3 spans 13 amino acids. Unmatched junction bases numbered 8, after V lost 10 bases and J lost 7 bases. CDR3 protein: CATNRDRGQEQYF. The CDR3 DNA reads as TGTGCCACAAACCGGGACAGGGGGCAAGAGCAGTACTTC.

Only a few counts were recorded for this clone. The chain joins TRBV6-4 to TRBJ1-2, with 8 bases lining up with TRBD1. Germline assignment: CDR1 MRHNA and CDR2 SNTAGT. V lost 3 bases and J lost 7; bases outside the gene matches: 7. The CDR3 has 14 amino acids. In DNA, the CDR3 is TGTGCCAGCAGTGATCAGGGGGCCTCCGGTGGCTACACCTTC. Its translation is CASSDQGASGGYTF.

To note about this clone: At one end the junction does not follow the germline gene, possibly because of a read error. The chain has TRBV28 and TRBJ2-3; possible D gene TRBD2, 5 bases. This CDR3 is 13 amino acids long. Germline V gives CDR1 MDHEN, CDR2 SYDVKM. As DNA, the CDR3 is TGTGCCAGCAGTTTACCGTCGCCTAGCTCACTACTCTTT. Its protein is CASSLPSPSSLLF.

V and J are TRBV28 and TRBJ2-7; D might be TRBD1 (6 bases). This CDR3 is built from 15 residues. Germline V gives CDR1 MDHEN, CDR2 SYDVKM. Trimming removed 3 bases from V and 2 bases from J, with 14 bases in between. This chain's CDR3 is CASSFSGGLTYEQYF. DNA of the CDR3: TGTGCCAGCAGTTTCTCTGGGGGCCTTACCTACGAGCAGTACTTC.

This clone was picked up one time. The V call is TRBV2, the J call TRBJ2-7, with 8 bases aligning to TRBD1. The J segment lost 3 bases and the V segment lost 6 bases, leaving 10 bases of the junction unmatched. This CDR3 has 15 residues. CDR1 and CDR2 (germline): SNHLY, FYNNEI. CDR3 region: CASRRGQGAGYEQYF. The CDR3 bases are TGTGCCAGCAGGCGTGGCCAGGGGGCAGGCTACGAGCAGTACTTC. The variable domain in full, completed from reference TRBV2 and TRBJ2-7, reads EPEVTQTPSHQVTQMGQEVILRCVPISNHLYFYWYRQILGQKVEFLVSFYNNEISEKSEIFDDQFSVERPDGSNFTLKIRSTKLEDSAMYFCASRRGQGAGYEQYFGPGTRLTVT.

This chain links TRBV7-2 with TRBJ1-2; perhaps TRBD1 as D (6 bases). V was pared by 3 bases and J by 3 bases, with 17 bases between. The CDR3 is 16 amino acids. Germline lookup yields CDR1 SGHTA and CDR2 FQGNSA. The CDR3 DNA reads TGTGCCAGCAGCTTTACGTTGATGGGGGCGGACTATGGCTACACCTTC. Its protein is CASSFTLMGADYGYTF.